The clone carrying this T cell receptor (beta chain) was observed at least ten times. Its antigen is currently unknown. The entry originates in a study of T-cell memory formation after mild COVID-19. TCRdb passed the 5' RACE reads through MiXCR, listing each CDR3 protein once. This sample has approximately 230,000 distinct CDR3 sequences; about 16% occur once, and the top ten carry around 3.4%. Study results and caveats: Certain responding clones were present in pre-infection memory, suggesting participation of cross-reactive memory.

This clonotype originated in a man younger than 35 who had mild COVID-19 (a few samples of this study predate the infection). Cell type and time point are not known. Material for sequencing was PBMCs or a T cell subset sorted from them (not recorded which).

Here the CDR3 DNA reads TGTGCCAGCAGCCCAGGACTAGCGGGGGGGTACACAGATACGCAGTATTTT. Its translation: CASSPGLAGGYTDTQYF. The gene calls are TRBV7-9 and TRBJ2-3; 15 bases agree with TRBD2. Germline CDR1 and CDR2: SEHNR and FQNEAQ (reference sequence). The CDR3 length is 17 residues. Trimming removed 5 bases from V and 2 bases from J; junction bases left unmatched: 5. Full variable domain (missing parts from reference TRBV7-9 and TRBJ2-3): DTGVSQNPRHKITKRGQNVTFRCDPISEHNRLYWYRQTLGQGPEFLTYFQNEAQLEKSRLLSDRFSAERPKGSFSTLEIQRTEQGDSAMYLCASSPGLAGGYTDTQYFGPGTRLTVL.